These T cell receptor beta chains were read from a single sample in a study of blood T cell repertoires in COVID-19. Method: immunoSEQ multiplex PCR; TCRdb's copy keeps in-frame clones and lacks some. This sample has about 340,000 clones, with 92% found just once. Sequencing was performed on PBMCs or T cells enriched from blood (not recorded which). All receptors come from a woman aged 25 to 39 who had recovered from COVID-19. CDR3s include the opening cysteine and the closing phenylalanine or tryptophan. Fields, in order: V gene, clone size, CDR3 length, D gene, J gene, CDR3 DNA, CDR3 protein. A D gene is named only where the DNA matches it firmly. The size entry is marked missing in some rows and otherwise reads once, few, many or a size class.

v_gene: TRBV7-3; abundance: NA; len: 16; d_gene: TRBD1; j_gene: TRBJ2-5; CDR3nt: TGTGCCAGCAGCTCCATCGCCGGGACAGATCAAGAGACCCAGTACTTC; CDR3aa: CASSSIAGTDQETQYF
v_gene: TRBV27; abundance: NA; len: 17; d_gene: TRBD2; j_gene: TRBJ2-7; CDR3nt: TGTGCCAGCAGTTTCGGGACTAGCGGGGGGGTCTCCTACGAGCAGTACTTC; CDR3aa: CASSFGTSGGVSYEQYF
v_gene: TRBV28; abundance: NA; len: 10; d_gene: NA; j_gene: TRBJ2-7; CDR3nt: TGTGCCAGCAGTGAGAGAGAGCAGTACTTC; CDR3aa: CASSEREQYF
v_gene: TRBV20-1; abundance: NA; len: 11; d_gene: NA; j_gene: TRBJ1-1; CDR3nt: TGCAGTGCTCGGGAGAACACTGAAGCTTTCTTT; CDR3aa: CSARENTEAFF
v_gene: TRBV13; abundance: NA; len: 20; d_gene: TRBD1; j_gene: TRBJ2-6; CDR3nt: TGTGCCAGCAGCGGAGTATCGGGGACAGGGGAAAGCTCTGGGGCCAACGTCCTGACTTTC; CDR3aa: CASSGVSGTGESSGANVLTF
v_gene: TRBV5-4; abundance: NA; len: 14; d_gene: TRBD1; j_gene: TRBJ1-1; CDR3nt: TGTGCCAGCAGATCAGGGACAGCGAACACTGAAGCTTTCTTT; CDR3aa: CASRSGTANTEAFF
v_gene: TRBV28; abundance: NA; len: 14; d_gene: TRBD1; j_gene: TRBJ2-7; CDR3nt: TGTGCCAGCAGTTTTCCGGACAGGGGCTACGAGCAGTACTTC; CDR3aa: CASSFPDRGYEQYF
v_gene: TRBV12-3/TRBV12-4; abundance: NA; len: 13; d_gene: NA; j_gene: TRBJ2-7; CDR3nt: TGTGCCAGCAGTTTAGGTGGGAGAGGAGAGCAGTACTTC; CDR3aa: CASSLGGRGEQYF
v_gene: TRBV7-2; abundance: NA; len: 15; d_gene: TRBD2; j_gene: TRBJ2-3; CDR3nt: TGTGCCAGCAGCCGGACTAGCGGGATGGCAGATACGCAGTATTTT; CDR3aa: CASSRTSGMADTQYF
v_gene: TRBV25-1; abundance: NA; len: 17; d_gene: NA; j_gene: TRBJ2-1; CDR3nt: TGTGCCAGCAGTGAACGATTTCTGACAGTGGCTAACAATGAGCAGTTCTTC; CDR3aa: CASSERFLTVANNEQFF
v_gene: TRBV9; abundance: NA; len: 14; d_gene: NA; j_gene: TRBJ2-3; CDR3nt: TGTGCCAGCAGCGACCGACGGAGTACAGATACGCAGTATTTT; CDR3aa: CASSDRRSTDTQYF
v_gene: TRBV4-1; abundance: NA; len: 17; d_gene: NA; j_gene: TRBJ2-7; CDR3nt: TGCGCCAGCAGCCAACTTGAGGGTATCGCTTCAGCCTACGAGCAGTACTTC; CDR3aa: CASSQLEGIASAYEQYF
v_gene: TRBV19; abundance: NA; len: 15; d_gene: NA; j_gene: TRBJ2-2; CDR3nt: TGTGCCAGTAGTATATGGGACATGAACACCGGGGAGCTGTTTTTT; CDR3aa: CASSIWDMNTGELFF
v_gene: TRBV12-3/TRBV12-4; abundance: NA; len: 13; d_gene: TRBD1; j_gene: TRBJ1-2; CDR3nt: TGTGCCAGCAGCCCCAGGGGGCTTAGTGGCTACACCTTC; CDR3aa: CASSPRGLSGYTF
v_gene: TRBV6-2/TRBV6-3; abundance: once; len: 17; d_gene: TRBD2; j_gene: TRBJ2-7; CDR3nt: TGTGCCAGCAGTTCAAGAGGACTAGCGGGGGGGCCCTACGAGCAGTACTTC; CDR3aa: CASSSRGLAGGPYEQYF
v_gene: TRBV9; abundance: NA; len: 13; d_gene: NA; j_gene: TRBJ2-7; CDR3nt: TGTGCCAGCAGCGTAGACGGCTCCTACGAGCAGTACTTC; CDR3aa: CASSVDGSYEQYF
v_gene: TRBV10-3; abundance: NA; len: 13; d_gene: NA; j_gene: TRBJ2-1; CDR3nt: TGTGCCATCAGTAGCCCCAGGTACAATGAGCAGTTCTTC; CDR3aa: CAISSPRYNEQFF
v_gene: TRBV28; abundance: NA; len: 16; d_gene: TRBD2; j_gene: TRBJ2-7; CDR3nt: TGTGCCAGCAGTGGGGCTAGCGGGAGGGCCATGAACGAGCAGTACTTC; CDR3aa: CASSGASGRAMNEQYF
v_gene: TRBV7-9; abundance: NA; len: 15; d_gene: TRBD1; j_gene: TRBJ1-2; CDR3nt: TGTGCCAGCAGCCGCACTCAGGGGGCTGGGTATGGCTACACCTTC; CDR3aa: CASSRTQGAGYGYTF
v_gene: TRBV5-1; abundance: NA; len: 16; d_gene: NA; j_gene: TRBJ1-2; CDR3nt: TGCGCCAGCAGCTTGGACGGGACATCTCCTAAGGGGGGCTACACCTTC; CDR3aa: CASSLDGTSPKGGYTF
v_gene: TRBV9; abundance: NA; len: 13; d_gene: NA; j_gene: TRBJ1-1; CDR3nt: TGTGCCAGCAGCCATGGGGGAGGAACTGAAGCTTTCTTT; CDR3aa: CASSHGGGTEAFF
v_gene: TRBV6-5; abundance: NA; len: 14; d_gene: TRBD1; j_gene: TRBJ2-3; CDR3nt: TGTGCCAGCAGGACAGGGATGCACACAGATACGCAGTATTTT; CDR3aa: CASRTGMHTDTQYF
v_gene: TRBV10-3; abundance: NA; len: 17; d_gene: NA; j_gene: TRBJ2-1; CDR3nt: TGTGCCATCAGTAAGACAACAGGGGTCGGAGGGAACAATGAGCAGTTCTTC; CDR3aa: CAISKTTGVGGNNEQFF
v_gene: TRBV27; abundance: NA; len: 16; d_gene: NA; j_gene: TRBJ2-1; CDR3nt: TGTGCCAGCAGTCTGGAGCCTTCCACAGGCTACAATGAGCAGTTCTTC; CDR3aa: CASSLEPSTGYNEQFF
v_gene: TRBV6-5; abundance: NA; len: 14; d_gene: TRBD1; j_gene: TRBJ2-6; CDR3nt: TGTGCCAGCAGTACAGGGGATGGGGCCAACGTCCTGACTTTC; CDR3aa: CASSTGDGANVLTF
v_gene: TRBV3-1/TRBV3-2; abundance: few; len: 14; d_gene: NA; j_gene: TRBJ1-1; CDR3nt: TGTGCCAGCAGCCAAGTGGGAGGGAACACTGAAGCTTTCTTT; CDR3aa: CASSQVGGNTEAFF
v_gene: TRBV5-1; abundance: NA; len: 15; d_gene: TRBD1; j_gene: TRBJ1-2; CDR3nt: TGCGCCAGCAGCTTGGGACAGGGGGCTAACTATGGCTACACCTTC; CDR3aa: CASSLGQGANYGYTF
v_gene: TRBV6-5; abundance: NA; len: 13; d_gene: NA; j_gene: TRBJ2-7; CDR3nt: TGTGCCAGCAGGAGGACAGGAGGGTACGAGCAGTACTTC; CDR3aa: CASRRTGGYEQYF
v_gene: TRBV7-9; abundance: NA; len: 16; d_gene: NA; j_gene: TRBJ2-3; CDR3nt: TGTGCCAGCAGCTCCCCTAGTCCTATGGGTTCAGATACGCAGTATTTT; CDR3aa: CASSSPSPMGSDTQYF
v_gene: TRBV28; abundance: NA; len: 16; d_gene: TRBD2; j_gene: TRBJ2-5; CDR3nt: TGTGCCAGCAGTTTCGGGACTAGCGGTCCCCTGGAGACCCAGTACTTC; CDR3aa: CASSFGTSGPLETQYF
v_gene: TRBV5-1; abundance: NA; len: 17; d_gene: TRBD2; j_gene: TRBJ2-5; CDR3nt: TGCGCCAGCAGCATCGGGACTAGCGGGGGCCGGGGAGAGACCCAGTACTTC; CDR3aa: CASSIGTSGGRGETQYF
v_gene: TRBV7-9; abundance: NA; len: 14; d_gene: NA; j_gene: TRBJ1-5; CDR3nt: TGTGCCAGCAGCCCGGGGACAATTTGCCAGCCCCAGCATTTT; CDR3aa: CASSPGTICQPQHF
v_gene: TRBV7-2; abundance: NA; len: 15; d_gene: NA; j_gene: TRBJ2-7; CDR3nt: TGTGCCAGCAGCTTAGATCGAGCGTACGTGTACGAGCAGTACTTC; CDR3aa: CASSLDRAYVYEQYF
v_gene: TRBV11-2; abundance: NA; len: 15; d_gene: NA; j_gene: TRBJ1-2; CDR3nt: TGTGCCAGCAGCAACGGGGGGAGAGGGATCTATGGCTACACCTTC; CDR3aa: CASSNGGRGIYGYTF